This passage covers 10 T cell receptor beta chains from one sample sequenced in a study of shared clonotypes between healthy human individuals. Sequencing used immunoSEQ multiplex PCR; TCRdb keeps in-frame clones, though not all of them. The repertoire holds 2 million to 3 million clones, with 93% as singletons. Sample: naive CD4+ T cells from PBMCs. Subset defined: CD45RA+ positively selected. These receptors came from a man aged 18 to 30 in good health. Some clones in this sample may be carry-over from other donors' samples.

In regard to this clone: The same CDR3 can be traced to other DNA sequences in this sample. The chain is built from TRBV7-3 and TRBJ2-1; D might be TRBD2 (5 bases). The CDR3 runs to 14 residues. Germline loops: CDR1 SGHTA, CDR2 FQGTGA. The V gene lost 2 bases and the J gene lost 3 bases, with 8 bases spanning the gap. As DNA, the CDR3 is TGTGCCAGCAGCTTAGCACGGGACTACAATGAGCAGTTCTTC. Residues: CASSLARDYNEQFF.

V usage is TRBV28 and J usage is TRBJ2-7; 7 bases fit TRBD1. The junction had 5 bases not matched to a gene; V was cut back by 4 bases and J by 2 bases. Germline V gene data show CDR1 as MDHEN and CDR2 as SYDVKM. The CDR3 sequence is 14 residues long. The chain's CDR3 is CASSYWDSTYEQYF. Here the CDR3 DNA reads TGTGCCAGCAGTTATTGGGACAGCACCTACGAGCAGTACTTC. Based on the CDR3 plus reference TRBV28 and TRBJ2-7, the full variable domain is DVKVTQSSRYLVKRTGEKVFLECVQDMDHENMFWYRQDPGLGLRLIYFSYDVKMKEKGDIPEGYSVSREKKERFSLILESASTNQTSMYLCASSYWDSTYEQYFGPGTRLTVT.

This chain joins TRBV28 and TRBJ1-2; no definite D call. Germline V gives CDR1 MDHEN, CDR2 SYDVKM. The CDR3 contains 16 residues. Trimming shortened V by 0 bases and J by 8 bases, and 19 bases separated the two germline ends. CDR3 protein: CASSLWREGAGSGYTF. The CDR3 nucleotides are TGTGCCAGCAGTTTATGGAGGGAGGGAGCGGGCTCGGGCTACACCTTC.

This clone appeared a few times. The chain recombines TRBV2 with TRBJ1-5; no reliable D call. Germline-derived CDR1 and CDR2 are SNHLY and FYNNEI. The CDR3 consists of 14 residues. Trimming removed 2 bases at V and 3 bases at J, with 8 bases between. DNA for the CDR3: TGTGCCAGCAGTGAACGGGAATACAATCAGCCCCAGCATTTT. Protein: CASSEREYNQPQHF. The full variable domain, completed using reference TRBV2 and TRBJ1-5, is EPEVTQTPSHQVTQMGQEVILRCVPISNHLYFYWYRQILGQKVEFLVSFYNNEISEKSEIFDDQFSVERPDGSNFTLKIRSTKLEDSAMYFCASSEREYNQPQHFGDGTRLSIL.

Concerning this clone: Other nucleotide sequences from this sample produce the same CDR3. Here the CDR3 reads CASSLLGGEETQYF. The CDR3 coding sequence is TGCGCCAGCAGCTTGCTAGGGGGCGAAGAGACCCAGTACTTC. The chain links TRBV5-1 to TRBJ2-5, with 7 positions matching TRBD1. The CDR3 is 14 residues long. V shed 1 base and J 3 bases; nucleotides not matched to a gene: 3. Germline values: CDR1 SGHRS, CDR2 YFSETQ.

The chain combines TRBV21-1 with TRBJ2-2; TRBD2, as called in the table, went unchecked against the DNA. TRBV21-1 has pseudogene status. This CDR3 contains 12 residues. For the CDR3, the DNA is TGTGCCAGCCCCCGGTTGTTTGAGGAGCTGTTTTTT. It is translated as CASPRLFEELFF.

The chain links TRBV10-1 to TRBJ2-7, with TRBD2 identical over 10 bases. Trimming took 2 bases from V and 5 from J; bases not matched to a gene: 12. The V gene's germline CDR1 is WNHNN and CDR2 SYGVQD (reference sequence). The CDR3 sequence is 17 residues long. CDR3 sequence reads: CASSEMSGRGIGHEQYF. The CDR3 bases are TGCGCCAGCAGTGAGATGAGCGGGAGGGGTATCGGGCACGAGCAGTACTTC.

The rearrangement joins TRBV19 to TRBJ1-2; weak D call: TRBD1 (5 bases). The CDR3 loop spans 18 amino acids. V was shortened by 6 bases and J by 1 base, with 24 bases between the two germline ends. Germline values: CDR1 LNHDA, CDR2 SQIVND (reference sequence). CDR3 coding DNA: TGTGCCAGTAGAACATTATGGGGGGGTGTACCGGATAACTATGGCTACACCTTC. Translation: CASRTLWGGVPDNYGYTF.

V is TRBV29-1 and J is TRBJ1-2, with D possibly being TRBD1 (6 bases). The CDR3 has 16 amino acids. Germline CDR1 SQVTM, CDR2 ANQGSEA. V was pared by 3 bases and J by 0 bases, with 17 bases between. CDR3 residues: CSVDTSQGNPNYGYTF. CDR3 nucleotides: TGCAGCGTTGATACTTCTCAGGGGAACCCTAACTATGGCTACACCTTC.

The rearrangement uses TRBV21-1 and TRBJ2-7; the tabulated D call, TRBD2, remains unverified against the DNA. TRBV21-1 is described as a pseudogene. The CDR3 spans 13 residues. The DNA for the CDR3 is TGTGCCAGCAGCCTCCGGCGGGGCTACGAGCAGTACTTC. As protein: CASSLRRGYEQYF.